This T cell receptor beta chain was observed in a study of shared clonotypes between healthy human individuals. DNA at roughly 0.2 ug, roughly 30,000 T cell genomes, went into sorted-subset replicate PCRs. Produced via immunoSEQ multiplex PCR; TCRdb's table is partial and in-frame only. This table has fewer than 1.6 million clones, approximately 98.5% appearing once. The donors were adults (healthy and HIV-negative) with no recent acute infections or vaccinations. The TCR sequence derives from a man in his thirties or forties in good health. Input material: naive CD4+ T cells sorted from blood. Described subset: CD45RA+ positively selected.

The CDR3 spells CASSRDRPTSTDTQYF. CDR3 in DNA: TGTGCCAGCAGCCGGGACAGGCCAACTAGCACAGATACGCAGTATTTT. The rearrangement joins TRBV4-2 to TRBJ2-3, with 8 bases aligning to TRBD1. The CDR3 is 16 amino acids. The junction had 6 bases not matched to a gene; V was cut back by 4 bases and J by 0 bases. Germline CDR1 LGHNA, CDR2 YNFKEQ.